This record covers a single T cell receptor (beta chain). The data were taken from a study of cytomegalovirus exposure and HLA in healthy donors. 60 Vbeta and 13 Jbeta primers were used in PCR. The repertoire was sequenced with immunoSEQ multiplex PCR; TCRdb's copy has only in-frame clones and lacks some. The sample holds approximately 170,000 clones, 55% to 65% seen once. The TCR originated in a man aged 35 to 55 in good health and CMV-seronegative. Sample: PBMCs.

The CDR3 nucleotides are TGTGCCAGCAGCTATACCTGGATACAGGGGGCGGCCTCCTACGAGCAGTACTTC. As protein: CASSYTWIQGAASYEQYF. The chain uses TRBV27 and TRBJ2-7; 9 bases are a match to TRBD1. Germline CDR1 is MNHEY and CDR2 is SMNVEV (reference sequence). CDR3 length: 18 residues. V lost 6 bases to trimming and J lost 0 bases; unmatched junction nucleotides: 15.